The clone carrying this T cell receptor beta chain was seen just once. As yet, its antigen is unknown. The study treated chemo-refractory metastatic non-small-cell lung cancer patients with focal radiation plus ipilimumab CTLA-4 blockade. Sequenced by immunoSEQ multiplex PCR; TCRdb stores in-frame clones only, minus some. Of some 60,000 clones detected, 70% to 80% appear once; the ten largest clones hold 3.5% to 4%. This CDR3 has 14 residues. CDR1 LNHDA and CDR2 SQIVND come from the germline V gene (reference sequence). With 4 bases removed from V and 1 base from J, the gap between germline ends came to 10 bases. This sample is drawn from a study of radiotherapy plus CTLA-4 blockade in lung cancer. Study-wide results and caveats: There was expansion of tumor-derived TCR clones in blood after radiotherapy plus ipilimumab.

Sequencing was performed on peripheral blood, taken from a patient treated with radiotherapy plus ipilimumab. The chain links TRBV19 to TRBJ1-2, with D unresolved. This clonotype was obtained from a human donor with non-small cell lung cancer who had a partial response to radiotherapy plus ipilimumab. The CDR3 region is CASSTRRDNYGYTF. In nucleotides, the CDR3 is TGTGCCAGTAGTACCAGACGGGATAACTATGGCTACACCTTC.